This record looks at one T cell receptor beta chain sequence and its context. The data were taken from a study of CD8+CD57+ T cells in acquired aplastic anemia. Genomic DNA templated the TCR beta VDJ and CDR3 profiling. TCRdb re-derived calls from the reads in MiXCR, one entry per CDR3 protein. The repertoire holds 130,000 or so distinct CDR3 sequences, with almost 40% as singletons. The patients chosen for sequencing had shown expansion of CD8+CD57+ cells (detected by flow cytometry). Sequences were obtained from sorted CD4+, CD8+, or CD8+CD57+ T cells (not recorded which) from PBMCs. This TCR derives from a human donor with aplastic anemia.

This chain's CDR3 is CASSNTGQGAYGYTF. CDR3 in DNA: TGTGCCAGCAGCAACACGGGACAGGGGGCCTATGGCTACACCTTC. The J gene is TRBJ1-2, the V gene TRBV2, with 12 nucleotides matching TRBD1. Germline V gene sequence: CDR1 SNHLY, CDR2 FYNNEI. The length of the CDR3 is 15 residues. V was clipped by 6 bases and J by 4 bases; unmatched bases: 6. The full variable domain, with the rest looked up from reference TRBV2 and TRBJ1-2, is EPEVTQTPSHQVTQMGQEVILRCVPISNHLYFYWYRQILGQKVEFLVSFYNNEISEKSEIFDDQFSVERPDGSNFTLKIRSTKLEDSAMYFCASSNTGQGAYGYTFGSGTRLTVV.